In this sample, the clone carrying this T cell receptor (beta chain) turned up a few times. The antigen is not known. This entry belongs to a study of blood T cells in healthy people across ages. Overall study findings and caveats: There were more naive CD4+ cells and higher diversity in long-lived donors than in aged donors.

Using a J-beta primer mix together with a sample-barcoded 5' primer, a second PCR was run for roughly 7 to 12 cycles. Every molecule of cDNA carried a tag from a template-switch adaptor with 12 random nucleotides. MiXCR, run by TCRdb on the 5' RACE reads, gives a single entry per CDR3 protein. This sample has 910,000 or so distinct CDR3 sequences, with roughly 51% found just once. V shed 5 bases and J shed 4 bases, with 10 bases lying between them. This CDR3 is 13 amino acids long. Germline V gives CDR1 SGHVS, CDR2 FQNEAQ. A minimum of 5 micrograms of total RNA was extracted per sample. Sequencing used blood. The chain recombines TRBV7-8 with TRBJ2-3; the D is unclear. This receptor was obtained from a woman aged 60-70 years in good health. Here the CDR3 reads CASSTNRADTQYF. In DNA form, the CDR3 reads TGTGCCAGCAGCACTAATCGGGCAGATACGCAGTATTTT. The variable domain in full, completed from reference TRBV7-8 and TRBJ2-3, reads GAGVSQSPRYKVAKRGQDVALRCDPISGHVSLFWYQQALGQGPEFLTYFQNEAQLDKSGLPSDRFFAERPEGSVSTLKIQRTQQEDSAVYLCASSTNRADTQYFGPGTRLTVL.